The entry that follows covers one TCR beta chain sequence. What it binds is unknown. The entry originates in a study of human CD8 memory T cell subsets. Regarding the study as a whole: Only a minimal degree of mutual overlap characterized stem-like memory and precursor exhausted T cell repertoires.

Duplicate vials holding roughly 150,000 sorted CD8+ T cells per subset yielded the RNA. Sequencing libraries of TCR beta were made by UMI-labeled 5' RACE. No DNA is given; TCRdb re-called the 5' RACE reads and lists each CDR3 protein once. The table lists some 7,500 distinct CDR3 sequences. The CDR3 runs 14 residues. The V gene's germline CDR1 is MNHEY and CDR2 SMNVEV (reference sequence). Sequenced sample: CD8+ T cells from PBMCs. The chain is built from TRBV27 and TRBJ2-1; lacking DNA, the TRBD1 call made by TCRdb goes unchecked. The origin of this receptor is a human donor in good health. The CDR3 reads CASSTSDSYNEQFF.